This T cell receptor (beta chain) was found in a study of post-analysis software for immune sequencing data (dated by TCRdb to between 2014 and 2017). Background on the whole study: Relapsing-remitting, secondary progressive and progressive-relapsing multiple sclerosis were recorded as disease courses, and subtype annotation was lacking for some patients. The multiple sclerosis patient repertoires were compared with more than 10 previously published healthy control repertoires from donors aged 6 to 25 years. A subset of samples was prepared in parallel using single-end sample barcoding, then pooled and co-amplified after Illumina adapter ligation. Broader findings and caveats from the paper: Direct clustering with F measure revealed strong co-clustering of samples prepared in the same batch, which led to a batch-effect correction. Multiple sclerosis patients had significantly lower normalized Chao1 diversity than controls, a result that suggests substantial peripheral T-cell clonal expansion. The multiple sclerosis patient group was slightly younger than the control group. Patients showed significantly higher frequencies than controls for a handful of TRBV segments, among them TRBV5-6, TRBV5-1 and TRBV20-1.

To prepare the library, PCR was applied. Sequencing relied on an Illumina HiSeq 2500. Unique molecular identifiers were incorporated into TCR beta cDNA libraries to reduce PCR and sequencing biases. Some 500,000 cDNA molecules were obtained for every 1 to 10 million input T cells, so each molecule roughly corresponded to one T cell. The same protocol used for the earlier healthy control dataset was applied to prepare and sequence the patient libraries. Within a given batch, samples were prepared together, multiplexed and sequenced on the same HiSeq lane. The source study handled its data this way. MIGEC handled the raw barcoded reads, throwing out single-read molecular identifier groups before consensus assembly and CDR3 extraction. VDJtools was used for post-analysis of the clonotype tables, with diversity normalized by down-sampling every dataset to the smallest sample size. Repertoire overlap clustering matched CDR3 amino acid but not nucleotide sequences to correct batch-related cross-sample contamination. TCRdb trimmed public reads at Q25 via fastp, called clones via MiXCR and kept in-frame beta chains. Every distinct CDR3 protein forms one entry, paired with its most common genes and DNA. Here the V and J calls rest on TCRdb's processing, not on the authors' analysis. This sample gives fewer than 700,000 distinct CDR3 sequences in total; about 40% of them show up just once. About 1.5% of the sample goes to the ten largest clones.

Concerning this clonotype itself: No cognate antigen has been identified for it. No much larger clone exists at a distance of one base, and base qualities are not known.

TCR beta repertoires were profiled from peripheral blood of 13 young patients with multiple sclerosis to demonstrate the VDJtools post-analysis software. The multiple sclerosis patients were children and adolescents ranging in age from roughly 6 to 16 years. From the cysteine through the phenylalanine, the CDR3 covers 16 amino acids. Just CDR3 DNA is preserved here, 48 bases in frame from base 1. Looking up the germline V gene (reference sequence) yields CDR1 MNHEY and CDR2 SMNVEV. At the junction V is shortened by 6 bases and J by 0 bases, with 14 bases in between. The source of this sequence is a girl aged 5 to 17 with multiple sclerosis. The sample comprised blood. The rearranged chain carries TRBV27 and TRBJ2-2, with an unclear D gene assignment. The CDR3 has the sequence CASSRIGFANTGELFF. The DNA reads TGTGCCAGCAGCAGAATCGGCTTTGCGAACACCGGGGAGCTGTTTTTT.